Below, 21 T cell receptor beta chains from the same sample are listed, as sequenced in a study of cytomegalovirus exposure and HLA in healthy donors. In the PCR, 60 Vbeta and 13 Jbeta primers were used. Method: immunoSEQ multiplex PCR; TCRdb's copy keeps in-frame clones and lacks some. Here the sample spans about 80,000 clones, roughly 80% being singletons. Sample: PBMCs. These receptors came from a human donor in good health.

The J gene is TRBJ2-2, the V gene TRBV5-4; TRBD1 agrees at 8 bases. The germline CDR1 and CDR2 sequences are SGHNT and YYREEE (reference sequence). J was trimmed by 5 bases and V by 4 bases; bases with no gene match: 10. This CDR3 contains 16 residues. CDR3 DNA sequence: TGTGCCAGCAGCCCAGGACAGGGAGGTCTAACCGGGGAGCTGTTTTTT. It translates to CASSPGQGGLTGELFF.

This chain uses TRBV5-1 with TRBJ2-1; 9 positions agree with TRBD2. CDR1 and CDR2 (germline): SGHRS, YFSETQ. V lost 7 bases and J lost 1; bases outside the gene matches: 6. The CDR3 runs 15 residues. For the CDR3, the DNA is TGCGCCAGCCAACGCGGGGGGGCTTCCTACAATGAGCAGTTCTTC. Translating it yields CASQRGGASYNEQFF.

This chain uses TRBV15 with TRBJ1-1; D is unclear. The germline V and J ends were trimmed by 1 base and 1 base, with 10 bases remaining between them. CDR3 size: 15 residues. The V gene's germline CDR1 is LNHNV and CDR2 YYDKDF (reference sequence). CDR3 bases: TGTGCCACCAGCAGAGGCGGGGAGCAGAACACTGAAGCTTTCTTT. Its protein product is CATSRGGEQNTEAFF.

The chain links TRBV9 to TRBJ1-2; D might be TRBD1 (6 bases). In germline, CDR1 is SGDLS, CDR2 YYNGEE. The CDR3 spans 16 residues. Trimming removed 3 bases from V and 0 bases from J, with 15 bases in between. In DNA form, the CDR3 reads TGTGCCAGCAGCGGATCACAGGGCACAGCTAACTATGGCTACACCTTC. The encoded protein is CASSGSQGTANYGYTF.

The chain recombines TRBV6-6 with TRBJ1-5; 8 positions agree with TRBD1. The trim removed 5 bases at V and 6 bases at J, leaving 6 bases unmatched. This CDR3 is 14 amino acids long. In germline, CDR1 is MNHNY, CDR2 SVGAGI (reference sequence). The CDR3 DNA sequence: TGTGCCAGCAGTGGTCAGGGGGCTTTTCAGCCCCAGCATTTT. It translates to CASSGQGAFQPQHF.

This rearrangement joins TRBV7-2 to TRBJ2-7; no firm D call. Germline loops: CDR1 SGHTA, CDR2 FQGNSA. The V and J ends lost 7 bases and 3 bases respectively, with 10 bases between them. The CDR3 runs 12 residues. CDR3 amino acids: CASTLNSYEQYF. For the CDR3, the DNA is TGTGCCAGCACCCTGAATAGCTACGAGCAGTACTTC. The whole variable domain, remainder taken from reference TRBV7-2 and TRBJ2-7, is GAGVSQSPSNKVTEKGKDVELRCDPISGHTALYWYRQSLGQGLEFLIYFQGNSAPDKSGLPSDRFSAERTGGSVSTLTIQRTQQEDSAVYLCASTLNSYEQYFGPGTRLTVT.

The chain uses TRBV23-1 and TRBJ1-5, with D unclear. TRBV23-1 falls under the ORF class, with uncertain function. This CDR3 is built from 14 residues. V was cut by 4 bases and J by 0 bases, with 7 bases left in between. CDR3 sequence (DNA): TGCGCCAGCAGTCCCCGTAATAGCAATCAGCCCCAGCATTTT. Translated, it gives CASSPRNSNQPQHF.

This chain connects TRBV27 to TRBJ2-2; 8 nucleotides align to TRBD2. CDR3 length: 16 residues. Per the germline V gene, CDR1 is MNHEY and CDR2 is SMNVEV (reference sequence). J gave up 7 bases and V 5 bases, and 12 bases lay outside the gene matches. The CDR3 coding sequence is TGTGCCAGCAGTGTTTGGGGGCGGGGGGCGATCGGGGAGCTGTTTTTT. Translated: CASSVWGRGAIGELFF.

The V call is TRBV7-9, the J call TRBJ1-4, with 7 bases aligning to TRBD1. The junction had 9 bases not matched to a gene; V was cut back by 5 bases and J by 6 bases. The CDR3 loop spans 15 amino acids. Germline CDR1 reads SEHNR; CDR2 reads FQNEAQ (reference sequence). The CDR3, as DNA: TGTGCCAGCAGCCCAAGGACAGGCGCCGATGAAAAACTGTTTTTT. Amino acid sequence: CASSPRTGADEKLFF.

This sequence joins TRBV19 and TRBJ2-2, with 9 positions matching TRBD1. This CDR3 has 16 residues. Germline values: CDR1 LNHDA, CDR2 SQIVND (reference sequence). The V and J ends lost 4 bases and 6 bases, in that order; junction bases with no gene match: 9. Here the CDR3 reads CASSRPPGQGAGELFF. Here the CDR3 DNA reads TGTGCCAGTAGTAGGCCTCCGGGACAGGGTGCCGGGGAGCTGTTTTTT. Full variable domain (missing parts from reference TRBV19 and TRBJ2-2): DGGITQSPKYLFRKEGQNVTLSCEQNLNHDAMYWYRQDPGQGLRLIYYSQIVNDFQKGDIAEGYSVSREKKESFPLTVTSAQKNPTAFYLCASSRPPGQGAGELFFGEGSRLTVL.

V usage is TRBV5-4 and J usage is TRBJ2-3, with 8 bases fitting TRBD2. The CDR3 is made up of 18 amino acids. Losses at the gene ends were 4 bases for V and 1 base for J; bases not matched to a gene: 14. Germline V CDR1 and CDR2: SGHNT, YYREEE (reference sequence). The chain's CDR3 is CASSPGRSGGPGTDTQYF. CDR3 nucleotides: TGTGCCAGCAGCCCCGGGCGGTCGGGGGGGCCGGGCACAGATACGCAGTATTTT.

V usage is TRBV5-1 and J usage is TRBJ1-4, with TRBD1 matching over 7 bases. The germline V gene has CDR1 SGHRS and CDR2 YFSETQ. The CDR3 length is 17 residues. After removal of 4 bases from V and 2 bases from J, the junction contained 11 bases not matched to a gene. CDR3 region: CASSLTPTGNTNEKLFF. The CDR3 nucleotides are TGCGCCAGCAGCCTTACCCCGACAGGGAACACTAATGAAAAACTGTTTTTT.

The CDR3 sequence is CASSQWGPETEAFF. CDR3 sequence (DNA): TGTGCCAGCAGTCAGTGGGGGCCGGAGACTGAAGCTTTCTTT. This rearrangement joins TRBV6-6 to TRBJ1-1; the D gene is possibly TRBD1 (6 bases). The CDR3 is made up of 14 amino acids. The germline V gene encodes CDR1 MNHNY and CDR2 SVGAGI (reference sequence). V was pared by 5 bases and J by 5 bases, with 15 bases between.

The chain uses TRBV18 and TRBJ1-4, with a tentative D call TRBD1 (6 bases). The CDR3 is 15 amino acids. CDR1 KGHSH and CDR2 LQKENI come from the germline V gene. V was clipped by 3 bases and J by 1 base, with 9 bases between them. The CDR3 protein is CASSPRTETNEKLFF. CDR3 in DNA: TGTGCCAGCTCACCGCGGACAGAAACTAATGAAAAACTGTTTTTT.

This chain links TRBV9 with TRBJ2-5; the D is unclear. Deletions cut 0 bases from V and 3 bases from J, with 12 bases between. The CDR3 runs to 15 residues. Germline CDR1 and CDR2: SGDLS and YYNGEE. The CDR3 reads CASSVGVRTEETQYF. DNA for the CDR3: TGTGCCAGCAGCGTAGGGGTAAGAACAGAAGAGACCCAGTACTTC. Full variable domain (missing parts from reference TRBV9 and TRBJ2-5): DSGVTQTPKHLITATGQRVTLRCSPRSGDLSVYWYQQSLDQGLQFLIQYYNGEERAKGNILERFSAQQFPDLHSELNLSSLELGDSALYFCASSVGVRTEETQYFGPGTRLLVL.

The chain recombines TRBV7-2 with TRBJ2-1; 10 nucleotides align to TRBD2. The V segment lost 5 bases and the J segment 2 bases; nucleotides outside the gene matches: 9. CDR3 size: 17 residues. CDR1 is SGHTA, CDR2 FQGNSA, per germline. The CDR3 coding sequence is TGTGCCAGCAGCCCAGCTAGCGGGGGACCCACCTACAATGAGCAGTTCTTC. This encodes CASSPASGGPTYNEQFF.

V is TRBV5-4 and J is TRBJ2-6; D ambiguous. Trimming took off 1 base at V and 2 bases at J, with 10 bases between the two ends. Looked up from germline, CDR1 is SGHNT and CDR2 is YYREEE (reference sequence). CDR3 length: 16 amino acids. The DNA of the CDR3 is TGTGCCAGCAGCTTGTTGCCTATTCCTGGGGCCAACGTCCTGACTTTC. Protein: CASSLLPIPGANVLTF.

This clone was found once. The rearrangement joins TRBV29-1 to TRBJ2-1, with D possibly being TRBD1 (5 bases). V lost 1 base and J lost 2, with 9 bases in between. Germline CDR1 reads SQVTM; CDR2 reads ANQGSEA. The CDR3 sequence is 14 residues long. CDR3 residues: CSVEVDRPYNEQFF. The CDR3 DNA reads TGCAGCGTTGAAGTTGACAGACCCTACAATGAGCAGTTCTTC.

CDR3 loop: CASSDRYYEQYF. The CDR3, as DNA: TGTGCCAGTAGCGACAGGTACTACGAGCAGTACTTC. This sequence joins TRBV19 and TRBJ2-5; possibly TRBD1 for D (6 bases). The end of the DNA is better explained by TRBJ2-7, so the J call may be wrong. Germline V gene sequence: CDR1 LNHDA, CDR2 SQIVND (reference sequence). This CDR3 spans 12 amino acids.

The CDR3 nucleotides are TGTGCCAGCTCATTAGCGGGGGGGCCCTACGAGCAGTACTTC. Its protein is CASSLAGGPYEQYF. The genes are TRBV18 and TRBJ2-7; 11 nucleotides line up with TRBD2. The CDR3 loop spans 14 amino acids. Germline lookup yields CDR1 KGHSH and CDR2 LQKENI. V dropped 5 bases and J dropped 2; count of bases not matched to a gene: 2.

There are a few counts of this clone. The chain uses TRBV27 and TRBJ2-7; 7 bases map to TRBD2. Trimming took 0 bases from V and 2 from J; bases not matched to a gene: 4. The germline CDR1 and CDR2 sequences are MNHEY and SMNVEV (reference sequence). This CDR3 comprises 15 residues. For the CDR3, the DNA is TGTGCCAGCAGTTTATCGTACGGGAGGCCCTACGAGCAGTACTTC. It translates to CASSLSYGRPYEQYF.